This T cell receptor beta chain came from a study of PD-L1 blockade in urothelial cancer. Study details: Most patients, about nine tenths of the roughly 30, were males with bladder-origin cancer.

Produced via immunoSEQ multiplex PCR; TCRdb's table is partial and in-frame only. Of about 74,000 clones listed, 80% to 90% are singletons. The CDR3 spans 13 residues. Trimming stripped 1 base from V and 6 bases from J, with 9 bases between. CDR1 MDHEN and CDR2 SYDVKM come from the germline V gene. The V and J genes are TRBV28 and TRBJ1-1; a weak D match, TRBD1 (6 bases). The TCR sequence derives from a man between 65 and 85 years old with urothelial cancer. The sample consisted of PBMCs, taken around atezolizumab (anti-PD-L1) treatment. The CDR3: CASSLSGAAEAFF. CDR3 DNA: TGTGCCAGCAGTTTATCAGGGGCGGCTGAAGCTTTCTTT.